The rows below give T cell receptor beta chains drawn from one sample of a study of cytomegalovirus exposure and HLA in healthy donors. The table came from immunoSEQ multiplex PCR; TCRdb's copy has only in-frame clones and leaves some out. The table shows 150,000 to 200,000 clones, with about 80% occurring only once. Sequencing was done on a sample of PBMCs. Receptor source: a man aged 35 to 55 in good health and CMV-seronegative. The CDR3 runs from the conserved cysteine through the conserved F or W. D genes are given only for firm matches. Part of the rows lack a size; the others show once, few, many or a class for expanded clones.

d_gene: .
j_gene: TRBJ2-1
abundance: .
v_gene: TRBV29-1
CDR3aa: CSVDHGSSNNEQFF
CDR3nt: TGCAGCGTTGATCACGGGAGTTCAAACAATGAGCAGTTCTTC

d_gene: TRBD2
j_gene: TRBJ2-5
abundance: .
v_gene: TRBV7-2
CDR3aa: CASSFSGRAGETQYF
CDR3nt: TGTGCCAGCAGCTTTAGCGGGAGGGCGGGAGAGACCCAGTACTTC

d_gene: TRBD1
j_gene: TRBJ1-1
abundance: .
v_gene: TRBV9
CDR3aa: CASSGGTTGVAFF
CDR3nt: TGTGCCAGCAGCGGGGGCACAACAGGGGTCGCTTTCTTT

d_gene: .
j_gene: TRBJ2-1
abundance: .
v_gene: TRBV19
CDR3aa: CASSIAAADNEQFF
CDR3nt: TGTGCCAGTAGTATAGCTGCGGCAGACAATGAGCAGTTCTTC

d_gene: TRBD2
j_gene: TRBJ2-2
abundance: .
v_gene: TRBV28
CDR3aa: CASSFGTTSGGELFF
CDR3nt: TGTGCCAGCAGTTTCGGGACTACTAGCGGCGGGGAGCTGTTTTTT

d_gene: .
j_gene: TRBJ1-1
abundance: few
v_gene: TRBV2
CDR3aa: CASSVRETYEGTEAFF
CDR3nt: TGTGCCAGCAGTGTTCGGGAGACCTACGAGGGAACTGAAGCTTTCTTT

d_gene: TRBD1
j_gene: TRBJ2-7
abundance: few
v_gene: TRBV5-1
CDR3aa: CASSLWTGYEQYF
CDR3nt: TGCGCCAGCAGCTTGTGGACAGGGTACGAGCAGTACTTC

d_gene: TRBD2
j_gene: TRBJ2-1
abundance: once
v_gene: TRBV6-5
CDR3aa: CASRREGLLGNEQFF
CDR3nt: TGTGCCAGCAGGCGGGAGGGCCTTTTGGGGAATGAGCAGTTCTTC

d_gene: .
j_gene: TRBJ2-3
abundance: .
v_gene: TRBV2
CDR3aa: CASSYSDTQYF
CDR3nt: TGTGCCAGCAGTTATTCAGATACGCAGTATTTT

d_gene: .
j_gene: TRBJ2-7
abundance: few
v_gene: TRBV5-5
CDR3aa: CASSLIGAYEQYF
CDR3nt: TGTGCCAGCAGCTTGATCGGGGCCTACGAGCAGTACTTC

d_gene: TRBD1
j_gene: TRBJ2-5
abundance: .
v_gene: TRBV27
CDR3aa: CASSLSWTGAEETQYF
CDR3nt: TGTGCCAGCAGTTTATCGTGGACAGGGGCGGAAGAGACCCAGTACTTC

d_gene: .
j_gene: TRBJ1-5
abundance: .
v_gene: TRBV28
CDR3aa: CASTSTSRDINQPQHF
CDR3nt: TGTGCCAGCACCTCCACTAGTCGGGACATAAATCAGCCCCAGCATTTT

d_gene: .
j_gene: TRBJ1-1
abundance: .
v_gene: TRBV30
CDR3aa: CAWRGRGTEAFF
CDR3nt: TGTGCCTGGAGGGGCCGGGGCACTGAAGCTTTCTTT

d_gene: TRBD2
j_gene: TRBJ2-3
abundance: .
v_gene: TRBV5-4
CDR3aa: CASSRKREGPRPDTQYF
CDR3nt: TGTGCCAGCAGCCGCAAGCGGGAGGGCCCTAGGCCAGATACGCAGTATTTT

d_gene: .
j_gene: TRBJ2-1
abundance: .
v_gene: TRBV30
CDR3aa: CAWSEKLGGEQFF
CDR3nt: TGTGCCTGGAGTGAGAAGTTAGGGGGTGAGCAGTTCTTC

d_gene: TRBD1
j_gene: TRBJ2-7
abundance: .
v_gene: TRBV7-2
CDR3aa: CASSSSGTGPPANEQYF
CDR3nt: TGTGCCAGCAGCTCGTCCGGGACAGGGCCTCCAGCCAACGAGCAGTACTTC

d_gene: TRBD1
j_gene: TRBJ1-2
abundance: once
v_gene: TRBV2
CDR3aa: CASSPGGTYGYTF
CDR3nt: TGTGCCAGCAGCCCAGGGGGAACTTATGGCTACACCTTC

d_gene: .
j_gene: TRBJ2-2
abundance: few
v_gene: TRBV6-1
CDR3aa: CASSEFPGNTGELFF
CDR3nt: TGTGCCAGCAGTGAATTCCCAGGGAACACCGGGGAGCTGTTTTTT

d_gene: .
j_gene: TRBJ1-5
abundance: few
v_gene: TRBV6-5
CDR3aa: CASSYGMEDQPQHF
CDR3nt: TGTGCCAGCAGTTATGGCATGGAGGATCAGCCCCAGCATTTT

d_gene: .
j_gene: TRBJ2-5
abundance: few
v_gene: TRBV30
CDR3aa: CAWSARETQYF
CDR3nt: TGTGCCTGGAGTGCCAGGGAGACCCAGTACTTC

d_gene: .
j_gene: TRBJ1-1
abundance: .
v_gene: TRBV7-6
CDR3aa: CASSRGGQFTEAFF
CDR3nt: TGTGCCAGCAGTAGGGGGGGGCAGTTCACTGAAGCTTTCTTT

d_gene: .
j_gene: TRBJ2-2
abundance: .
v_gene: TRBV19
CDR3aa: CASSNSANTGELFF
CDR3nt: TGTGCCAGTAGTAATTCCGCGAACACCGGGGAGCTGTTTTTT

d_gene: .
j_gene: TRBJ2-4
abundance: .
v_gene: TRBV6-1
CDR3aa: CASDDSSKNIQYF
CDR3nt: TGTGCCAGCGACGACAGTTCCAAAAACATTCAGTACTTC

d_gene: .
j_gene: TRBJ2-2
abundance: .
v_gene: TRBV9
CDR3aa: CASSVGSGDTGELFF
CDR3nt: TGTGCCAGCAGCGTCGGGAGTGGCGACACCGGGGAGCTGTTTTTT

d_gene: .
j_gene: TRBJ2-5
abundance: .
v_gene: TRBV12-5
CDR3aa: CASGLSPGTPKEETQYF
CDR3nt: TGTGCTAGTGGTTTGTCCCCCGGGACACCCAAAGAAGAGACCCAGTACTTC

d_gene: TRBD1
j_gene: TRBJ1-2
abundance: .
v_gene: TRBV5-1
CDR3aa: CASSLMGSGQGSGYTF
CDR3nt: TGCGCCAGCAGCCTAATGGGGTCGGGACAGGGCTCTGGCTACACCTTC

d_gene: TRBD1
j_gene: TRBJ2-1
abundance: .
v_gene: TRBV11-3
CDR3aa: CASSRAGGEQFF
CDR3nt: TGTGCCAGCAGCCGAGCAGGGGGTGAGCAGTTCTTC

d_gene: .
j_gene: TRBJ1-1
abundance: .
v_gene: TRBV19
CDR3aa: CASSTHRNTEAFF
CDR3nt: TGTGCCAGTAGTACTCACAGGAACACTGAAGCTTTCTTT

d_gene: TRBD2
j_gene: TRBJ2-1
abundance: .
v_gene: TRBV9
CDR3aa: CASSAGTSGAYNEQFF
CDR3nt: TGTGCCAGCAGCGCTGGGACTAGCGGGGCCTACAATGAGCAGTTCTTC

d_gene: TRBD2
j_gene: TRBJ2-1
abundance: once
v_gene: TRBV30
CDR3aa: CAWASPKWASGRNEQFF
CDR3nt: TGTGCCTGGGCCTCCCCAAAGTGGGCTAGCGGGCGCAATGAGCAGTTCTTC

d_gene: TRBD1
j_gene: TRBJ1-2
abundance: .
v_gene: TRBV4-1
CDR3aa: CASNRGGQGGYTF
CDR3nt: TGCGCCAGCAATAGGGGTGGACAGGGAGGCTACACCTTC

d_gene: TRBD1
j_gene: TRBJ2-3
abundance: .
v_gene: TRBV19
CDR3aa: CASSMMERTGGDTQYF
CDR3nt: TGTGCCAGTAGTATGATGGAACGGACAGGGGGAGATACGCAGTATTTT

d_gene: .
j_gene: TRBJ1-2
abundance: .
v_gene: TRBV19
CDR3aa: CASSNWAGAHGYTF
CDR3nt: TGTGCCAGTAGCAATTGGGCAGGGGCCCATGGCTACACCTTC

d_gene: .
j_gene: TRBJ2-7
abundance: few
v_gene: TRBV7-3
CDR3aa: CASSLNRGNEQYF
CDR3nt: TGTGCCAGCAGCTTAAACAGAGGGAACGAGCAGTACTTC

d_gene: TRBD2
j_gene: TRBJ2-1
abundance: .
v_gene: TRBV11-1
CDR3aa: CASSLTGTSGIPHNEQFF
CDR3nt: TGTGCCAGCAGCCTCACCGGGACTAGCGGCATTCCCCACAATGAGCAGTTCTTC

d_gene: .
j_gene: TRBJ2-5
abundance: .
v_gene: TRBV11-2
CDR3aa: CASSLPGVETQYF
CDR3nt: TGTGCCAGCAGCTTACCGGGGGTTGAGACCCAGTACTTC

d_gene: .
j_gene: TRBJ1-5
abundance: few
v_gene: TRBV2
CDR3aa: CASSPTVGNQPQHF
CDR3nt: TGTGCCAGCAGCCCAACCGTCGGTAATCAGCCCCAGCATTTT

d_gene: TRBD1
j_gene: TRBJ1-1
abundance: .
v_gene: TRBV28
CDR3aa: CASSLQTGITEAFF
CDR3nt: TGTGCCAGCAGTTTACAGACAGGGATCACTGAAGCTTTCTTT

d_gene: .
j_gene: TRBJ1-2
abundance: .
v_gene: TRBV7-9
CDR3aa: CASNSRGGNYGYTF
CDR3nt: TGTGCCAGCAACTCGCGGGGAGGGAACTATGGCTACACCTTC